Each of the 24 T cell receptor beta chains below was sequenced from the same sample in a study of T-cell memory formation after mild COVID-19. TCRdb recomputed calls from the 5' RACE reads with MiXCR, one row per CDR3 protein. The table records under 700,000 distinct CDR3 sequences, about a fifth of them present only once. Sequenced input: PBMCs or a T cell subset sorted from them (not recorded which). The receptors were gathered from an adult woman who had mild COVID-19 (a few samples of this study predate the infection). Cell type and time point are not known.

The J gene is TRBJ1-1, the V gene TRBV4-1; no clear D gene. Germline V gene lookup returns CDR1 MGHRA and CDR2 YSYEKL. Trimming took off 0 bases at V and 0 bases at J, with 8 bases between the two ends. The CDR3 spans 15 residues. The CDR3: CASSQEGNMNTEAFF. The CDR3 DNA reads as TGCGCCAGCAGCCAAGAGGGTAACATGAACACTGAAGCTTTCTTT.

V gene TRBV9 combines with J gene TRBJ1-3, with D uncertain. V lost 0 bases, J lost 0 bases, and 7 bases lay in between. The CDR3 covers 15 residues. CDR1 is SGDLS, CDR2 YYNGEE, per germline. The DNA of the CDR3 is TGTGCCAGCAGCGTAGATCAGACCTCTGGAAACACCATATATTTT. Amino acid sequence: CASSVDQTSGNTIYF.

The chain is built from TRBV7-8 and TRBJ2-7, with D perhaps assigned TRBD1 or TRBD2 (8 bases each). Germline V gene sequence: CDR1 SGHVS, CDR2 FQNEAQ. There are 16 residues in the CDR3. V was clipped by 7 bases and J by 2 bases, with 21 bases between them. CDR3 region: CASTRQGAGGAYEQYF. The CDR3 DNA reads TGTGCCAGCACCCGCCAGGGGGCGGGGGGCGCCTACGAGCAGTACTTC.

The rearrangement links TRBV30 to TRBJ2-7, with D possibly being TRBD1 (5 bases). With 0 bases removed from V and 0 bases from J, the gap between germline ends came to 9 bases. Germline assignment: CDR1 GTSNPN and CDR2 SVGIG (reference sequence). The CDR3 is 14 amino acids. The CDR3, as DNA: TGTGCCTGGAGTGTAAAACAGGCCTCCTACGAGCAGTACTTC. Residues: CAWSVKQASYEQYF.

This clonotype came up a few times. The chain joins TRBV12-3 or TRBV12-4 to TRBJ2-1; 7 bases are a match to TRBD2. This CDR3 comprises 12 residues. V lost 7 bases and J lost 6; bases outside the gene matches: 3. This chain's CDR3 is CASMGGVNEQFF. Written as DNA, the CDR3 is TGTGCCAGCATGGGAGGGGTCAATGAGCAGTTCTTC.

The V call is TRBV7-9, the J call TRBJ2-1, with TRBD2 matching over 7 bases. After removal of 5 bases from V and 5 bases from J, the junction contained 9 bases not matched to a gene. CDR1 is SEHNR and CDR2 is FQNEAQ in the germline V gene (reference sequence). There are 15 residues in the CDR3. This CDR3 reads CASSPLGGTNNEQFF. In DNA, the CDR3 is TGTGCCAGCAGCCCCCTGGGAGGGACGAACAATGAGCAGTTCTTC.

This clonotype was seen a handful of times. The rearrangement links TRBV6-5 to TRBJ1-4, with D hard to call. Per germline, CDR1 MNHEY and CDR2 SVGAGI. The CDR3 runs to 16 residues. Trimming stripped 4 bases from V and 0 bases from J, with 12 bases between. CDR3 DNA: TGTGCCAGCAGTTCCTCGACTCGAGCAACTAATGAAAAACTGTTTTTT. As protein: CASSSSTRATNEKLFF.

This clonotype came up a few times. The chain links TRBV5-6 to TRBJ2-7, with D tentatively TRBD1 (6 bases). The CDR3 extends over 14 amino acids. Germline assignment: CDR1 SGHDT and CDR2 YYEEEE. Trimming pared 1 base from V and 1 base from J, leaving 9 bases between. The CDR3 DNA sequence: TGTGCCAGCAGCTTGCAACAGGGATCCTACGAGCAGTACTTC. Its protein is CASSLQQGSYEQYF.

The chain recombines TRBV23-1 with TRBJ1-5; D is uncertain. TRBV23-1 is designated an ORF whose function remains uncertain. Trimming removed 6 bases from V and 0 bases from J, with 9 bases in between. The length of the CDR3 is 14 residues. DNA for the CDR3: TGCGCCAGCAGCCGGGGTAGTAGCAATCAGCCCCAGCATTTT. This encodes CASSRGSSNQPQHF.

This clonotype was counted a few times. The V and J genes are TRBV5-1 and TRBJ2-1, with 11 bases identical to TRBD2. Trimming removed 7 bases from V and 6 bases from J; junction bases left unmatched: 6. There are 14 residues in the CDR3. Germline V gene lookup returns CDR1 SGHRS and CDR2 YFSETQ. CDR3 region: CASWGLAETNEQFF. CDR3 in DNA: TGCGCCAGCTGGGGACTAGCGGAGACCAATGAGCAGTTCTTC.

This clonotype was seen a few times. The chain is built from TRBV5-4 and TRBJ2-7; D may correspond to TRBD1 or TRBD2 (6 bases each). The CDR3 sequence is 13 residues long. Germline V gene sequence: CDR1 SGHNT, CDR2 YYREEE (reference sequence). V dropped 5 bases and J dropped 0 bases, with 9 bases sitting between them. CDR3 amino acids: CASRPGASYEQYF. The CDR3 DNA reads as TGTGCCAGCAGACCGGGGGCCTCCTACGAGCAGTACTTC.

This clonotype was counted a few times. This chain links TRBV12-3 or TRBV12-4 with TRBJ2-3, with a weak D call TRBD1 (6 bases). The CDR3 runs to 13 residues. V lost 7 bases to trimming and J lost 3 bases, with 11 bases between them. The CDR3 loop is CASNWQGTDTQYF. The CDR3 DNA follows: TGTGCCAGCAATTGGCAGGGGACAGATACGCAGTATTTT.

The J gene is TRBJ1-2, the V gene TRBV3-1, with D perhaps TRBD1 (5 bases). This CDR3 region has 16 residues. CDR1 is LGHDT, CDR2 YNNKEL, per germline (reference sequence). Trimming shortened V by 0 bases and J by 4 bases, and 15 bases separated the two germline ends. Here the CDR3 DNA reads TGTGCCAGCAGCCAAGATTGGGGCTCATGGGCCTATGGCTACACCTTC. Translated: CASSQDWGSWAYGYTF.

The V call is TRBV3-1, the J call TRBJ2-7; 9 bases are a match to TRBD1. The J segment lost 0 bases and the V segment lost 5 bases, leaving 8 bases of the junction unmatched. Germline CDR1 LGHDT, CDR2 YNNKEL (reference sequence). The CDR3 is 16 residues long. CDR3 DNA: TGTGCCAGCAGCGTAACAGGGGGCTTGAGCTCCTACGAGCAGTACTTC. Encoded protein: CASSVTGGLSSYEQYF.

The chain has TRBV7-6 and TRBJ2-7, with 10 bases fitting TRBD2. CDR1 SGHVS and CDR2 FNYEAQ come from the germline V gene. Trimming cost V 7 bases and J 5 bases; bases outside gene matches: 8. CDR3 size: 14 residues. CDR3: CASNPGLASNEQYF. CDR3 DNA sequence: TGTGCCAGCAATCCGGGACTAGCGAGCAACGAGCAGTACTTC.

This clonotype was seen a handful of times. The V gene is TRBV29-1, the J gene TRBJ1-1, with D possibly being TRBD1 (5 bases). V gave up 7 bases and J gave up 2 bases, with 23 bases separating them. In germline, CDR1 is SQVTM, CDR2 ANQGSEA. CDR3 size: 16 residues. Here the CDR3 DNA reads TGCAGCGGTAGAGGGCTTCCGGGACGGGAAAACACTGAAGCTTTCTTT. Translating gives CSGRGLPGRENTEAFF. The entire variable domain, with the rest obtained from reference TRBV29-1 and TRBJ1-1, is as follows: SAVISQKPSRDICQRGTSLTIQCQVDSQVTMMFWYRQQPGQSLTLIATANQGSEATYESGFVIDKFPISRPNLTFSTLTVSNMSPEDSSIYLCSGRGLPGRENTEAFFGQGTRLTVV.

The CDR3 nucleotides are TGTGCCAGCACATCCCGCTACGCTGGTGAGCAGTTCTTC. This translates into CASTSRYAGEQFF. The chain couples TRBV9 to TRBJ2-1; unclear D gene. This CDR3 comprises 13 residues. Germline-derived CDR1 and CDR2 are SGDLS and YYNGEE. Between the trimmed V and J ends, which lost 6 bases and 9 bases, there was a span of 16 bases.

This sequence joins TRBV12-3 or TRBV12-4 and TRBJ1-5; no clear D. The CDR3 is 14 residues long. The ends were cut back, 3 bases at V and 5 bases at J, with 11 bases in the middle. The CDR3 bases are TGTGCCAGCAGTTTTTCACATTTCCATCAGCCCCAGCATTTT. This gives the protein CASSFSHFHQPQHF.

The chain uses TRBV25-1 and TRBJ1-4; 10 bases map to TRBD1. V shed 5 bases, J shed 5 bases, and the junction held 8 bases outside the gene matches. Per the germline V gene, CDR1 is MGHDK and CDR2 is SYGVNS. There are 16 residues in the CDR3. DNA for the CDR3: TGTGCCAGCAGTCCCGCCCCGGGACAGGGGAATGAAAAACTGTTTTTT. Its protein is CASSPAPGQGNEKLFF.

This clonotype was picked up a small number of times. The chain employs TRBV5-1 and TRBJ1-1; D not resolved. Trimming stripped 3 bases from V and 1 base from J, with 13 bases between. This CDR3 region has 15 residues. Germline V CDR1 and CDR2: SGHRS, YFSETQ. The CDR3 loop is CASSSGEAWNTEAFF. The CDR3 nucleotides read TGCGCCAGCAGCTCGGGAGAGGCCTGGAACACTGAAGCTTTCTTT.

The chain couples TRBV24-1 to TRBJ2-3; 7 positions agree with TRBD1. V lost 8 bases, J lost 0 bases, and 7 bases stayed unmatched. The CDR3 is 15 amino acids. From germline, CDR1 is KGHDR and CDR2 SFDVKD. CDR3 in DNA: TGTGCCACCACCCGGGACAGAGCTAGCACAGATACGCAGTATTTT. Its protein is CATTRDRASTDTQYF.

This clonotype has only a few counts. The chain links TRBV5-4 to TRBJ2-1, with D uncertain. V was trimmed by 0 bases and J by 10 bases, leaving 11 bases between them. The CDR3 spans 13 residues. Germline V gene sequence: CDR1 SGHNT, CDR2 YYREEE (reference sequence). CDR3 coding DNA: TGTGCCAGCAGCTTGGCCGGAGCACCCGAGCAGTTCTTC. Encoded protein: CASSLAGAPEQFF.

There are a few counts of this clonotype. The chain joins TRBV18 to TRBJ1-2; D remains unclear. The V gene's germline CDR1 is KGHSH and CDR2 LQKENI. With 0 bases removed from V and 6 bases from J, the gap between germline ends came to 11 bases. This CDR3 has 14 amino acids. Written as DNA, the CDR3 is TGTGCCAGCTCACCACCGGGCAGGTTTGATGGCTACACCTTC. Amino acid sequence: CASSPPGRFDGYTF.

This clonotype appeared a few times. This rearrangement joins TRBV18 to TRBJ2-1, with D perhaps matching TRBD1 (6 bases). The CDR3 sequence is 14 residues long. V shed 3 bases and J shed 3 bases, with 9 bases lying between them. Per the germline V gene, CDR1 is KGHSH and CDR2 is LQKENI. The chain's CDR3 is CASSPTTGYNEQFF. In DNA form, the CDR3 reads TGTGCCAGCTCACCTACGACAGGCTACAATGAGCAGTTCTTC.